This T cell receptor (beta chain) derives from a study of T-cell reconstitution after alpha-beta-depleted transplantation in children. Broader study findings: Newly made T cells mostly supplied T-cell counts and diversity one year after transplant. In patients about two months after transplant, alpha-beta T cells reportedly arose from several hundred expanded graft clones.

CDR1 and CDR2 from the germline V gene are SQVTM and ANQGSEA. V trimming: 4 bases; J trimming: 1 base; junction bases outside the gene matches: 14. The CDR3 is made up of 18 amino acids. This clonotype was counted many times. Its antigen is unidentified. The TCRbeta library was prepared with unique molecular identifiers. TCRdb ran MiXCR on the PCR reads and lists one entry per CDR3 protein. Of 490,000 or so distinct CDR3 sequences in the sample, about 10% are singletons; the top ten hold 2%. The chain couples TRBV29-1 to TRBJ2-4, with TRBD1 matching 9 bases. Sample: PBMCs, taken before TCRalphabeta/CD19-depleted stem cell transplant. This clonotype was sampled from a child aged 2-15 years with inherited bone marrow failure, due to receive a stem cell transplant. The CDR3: CSVVGGGQGDIAKNIQYF. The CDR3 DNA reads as TGCAGCGTTGTTGGGGGGGGACAGGGCGATATTGCCAAAAACATTCAGTACTTC.